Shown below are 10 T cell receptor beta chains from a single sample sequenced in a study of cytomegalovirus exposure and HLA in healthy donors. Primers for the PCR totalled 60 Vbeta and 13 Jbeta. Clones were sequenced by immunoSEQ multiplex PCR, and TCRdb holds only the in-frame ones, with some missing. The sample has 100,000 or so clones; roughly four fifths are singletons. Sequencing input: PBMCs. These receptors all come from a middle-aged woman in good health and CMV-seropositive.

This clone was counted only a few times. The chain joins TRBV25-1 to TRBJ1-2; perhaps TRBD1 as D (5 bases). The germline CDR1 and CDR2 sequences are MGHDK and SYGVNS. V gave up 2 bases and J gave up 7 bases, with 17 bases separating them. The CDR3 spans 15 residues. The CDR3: CASSETERGGSGYTF. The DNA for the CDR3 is TGTGCCAGCAGTGAAACTGAAAGGGGTGGAAGTGGCTACACCTTC.

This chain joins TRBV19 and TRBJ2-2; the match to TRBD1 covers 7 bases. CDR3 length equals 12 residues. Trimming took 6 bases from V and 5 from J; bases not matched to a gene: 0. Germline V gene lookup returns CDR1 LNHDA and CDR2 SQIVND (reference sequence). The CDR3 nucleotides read TGTGCCAGTAGGACAGGGACCGGGGAGCTGTTTTTT. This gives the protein CASRTGTGELFF.

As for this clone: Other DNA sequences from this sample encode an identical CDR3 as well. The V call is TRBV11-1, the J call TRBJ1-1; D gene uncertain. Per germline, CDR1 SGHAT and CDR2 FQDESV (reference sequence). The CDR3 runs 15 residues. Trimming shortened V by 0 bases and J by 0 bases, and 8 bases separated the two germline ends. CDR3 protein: CASSLARRVNTEAFF. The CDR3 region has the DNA TGTGCCAGCAGCTTAGCGCGGAGAGTGAACACTGAAGCTTTCTTT.

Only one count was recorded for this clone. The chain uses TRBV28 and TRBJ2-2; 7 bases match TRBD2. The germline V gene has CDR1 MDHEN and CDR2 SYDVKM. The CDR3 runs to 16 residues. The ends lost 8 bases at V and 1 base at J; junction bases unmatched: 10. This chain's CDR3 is CASSSGRVVNTGELFF. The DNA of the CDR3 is TGTGCCAGCTCTAGTGGGAGGGTCGTGAACACCGGGGAGCTGTTTTTT.

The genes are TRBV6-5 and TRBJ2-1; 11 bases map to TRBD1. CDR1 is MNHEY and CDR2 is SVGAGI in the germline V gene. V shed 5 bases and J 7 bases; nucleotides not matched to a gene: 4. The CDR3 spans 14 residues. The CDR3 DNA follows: TGTGCCAGCAGTCACCGGGACAGGGGGAATGAGCAGTTCTTC. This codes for CASSHRDRGNEQFF.

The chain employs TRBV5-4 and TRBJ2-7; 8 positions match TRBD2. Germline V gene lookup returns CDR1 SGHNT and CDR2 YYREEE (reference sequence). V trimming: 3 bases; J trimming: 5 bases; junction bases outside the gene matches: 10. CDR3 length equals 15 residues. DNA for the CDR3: TGTGCCAGCAGCTCCATCAGCGGGAGTGGACACGAGCAGTACTTC. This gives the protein CASSSISGSGHEQYF.

For the CDR3, the DNA is TGTGCCACCCAGCCCCTGACAGGGAGAGGGATAGGGAATCAGCCCCAGCATTTT. It codes for CATQPLTGRGIGNQPQHF. The V gene is TRBV19, the J gene TRBJ1-5, with TRBD1 identical over 7 bases. The CDR3 totals 18 residues. With V trimmed by 10 bases and J by 4 bases, 22 bases remained unmatched. The germline CDR1 and CDR2 sequences are LNHDA and SQIVND (reference sequence).

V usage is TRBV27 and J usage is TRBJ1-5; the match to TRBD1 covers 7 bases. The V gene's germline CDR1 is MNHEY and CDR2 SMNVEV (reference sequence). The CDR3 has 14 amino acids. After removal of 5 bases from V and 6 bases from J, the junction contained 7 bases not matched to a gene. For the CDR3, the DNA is TGTGCCAGCAGTACAGACAGGGTAGTTCAGCCCCAGCATTTT. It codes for CASSTDRVVQPQHF.

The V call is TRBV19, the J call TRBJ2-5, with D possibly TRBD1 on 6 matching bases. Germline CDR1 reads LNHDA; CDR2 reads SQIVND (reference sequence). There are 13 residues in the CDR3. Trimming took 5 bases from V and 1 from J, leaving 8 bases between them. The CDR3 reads CASSGGFQETQYF. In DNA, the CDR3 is TGTGCCAGTAGTGGGGGCTTCCAAGAGACCCAGTACTTC.

CDR3 in DNA: TGTGCCAGCAGTGGTGACAGGGGGGATGGCTACACCTTC. Its translation is CASSGDRGDGYTF. The rearrangement links TRBV2 to TRBJ1-2; TRBD1 aligns across 9 bases. V gave up 4 bases and J gave up 6 bases; unmatched junction bases: 3. Germline V gene data show CDR1 as SNHLY and CDR2 as FYNNEI. The CDR3 runs to 13 residues.